A single sample gave rise to the 14 T cell receptor beta chains below, sequenced in a study of control samples from healthy donors and cancer patients. Here immunoSEQ multiplex PCR was the method, and the copy in TCRdb shows in-frame clones only, minus some. Here the sample spans approximately 140,000 clones, roughly 94% being singletons. Sequenced: blood. All receptors come from a man aged 40-49 years in good health.

The chain carries TRBV27 and TRBJ1-1, with a tentative D call TRBD1 (5 bases). Germline-derived CDR1 and CDR2 are MNHEY and SMNVEV (reference sequence). Trimming cost V 0 bases and J 7 bases, with 12 bases left between them. The CDR3 totals 14 residues. The CDR3 region is CASSLSDGGDEAFF. In DNA form, the CDR3 reads TGTGCCAGCAGTTTATCGGACGGGGGGGATGAAGCTTTCTTT.

J is TRBJ2-2 and V is TRBV9; either TRBD1 or TRBD2 may supply D (5 bases each). Germline CDR1 and CDR2: SGDLS and YYNGEE. The CDR3 has 17 amino acids. V shed 0 bases and J shed 0 bases, with 12 bases lying between them. CDR3 in DNA: TGTGCCAGCAGCGTAGCTAAGAGGGGCCCGAACACCGGGGAGCTGTTTTTT. Translating gives CASSVAKRGPNTGELFF.

The chain couples TRBV11-3 to TRBJ2-7; D gene ambiguous. Germline V CDR1 and CDR2: SGHNT, YENEEA. The V and J ends lost 2 bases and 3 bases respectively, with 8 bases between them. The length of the CDR3 is 13 residues. The DNA for the CDR3 is TGTGCCAGCAGCTTACCGGGCAGCTACGAGCAGTACTTC. This codes for CASSLPGSYEQYF.

This chain links TRBV5-6 with TRBJ1-1, with 8 nucleotides matching TRBD1. Germline V CDR1 and CDR2: SGHDT, YYEEEE. The J segment lost 5 bases and the V segment lost 3 bases, leaving 6 bases of the junction unmatched. The CDR3 loop spans 14 amino acids. The CDR3 protein is CASSWTGRGTEAFF. For the CDR3, the DNA is TGTGCCAGCAGCTGGACAGGGCGGGGGACTGAAGCTTTCTTT.

For the CDR3, the DNA is TGTGCCAGCAGCCAGAGACAGGGGGGCTTTGGTACGCAGTATTTT. It codes for CASSQRQGGFGTQYF. The chain uses TRBV14 and TRBJ2-3; 9 nucleotides align to TRBD1. This CDR3 spans 15 amino acids. The germline CDR1 and CDR2 sequences are SGHDN and FVKESK. J lost 8 bases, V lost 3 bases, and 9 bases had no gene match. Supplemented by reference TRBV14 and TRBJ2-3, the full variable domain reads EAGVTQFPSHSVIEKGQTVTLRCDPISGHDNLYWYRRVMGKEIKFLLHFVKESKQDESGMPNNRFLAERTGGTYSTLKVQPAELEDSGVYFCASSQRQGGFGTQYFGPGTRLTVL.

The V and J genes are TRBV28 and TRBJ1-1; no clear D gene. Trimming stripped 5 bases from V and 2 bases from J, with 3 bases between. The length of the CDR3 is 11 residues. In germline, CDR1 is MDHEN, CDR2 SYDVKM. The CDR3 sequence: CASSRNTEAFF. The CDR3 DNA is TGTGCCAGCAGTCGCAACACTGAAGCTTTCTTT.

This clone has only one observation. The chain joins TRBV11-2 to TRBJ2-7; TRBD2 matches 14 bases. Germline V gene sequence: CDR1 SGHAT, CDR2 FQNNGV. The CDR3 contains 17 residues. Germline trimming cut 1 base from V and 2 bases from J; bases unmatched to any gene: 4. The CDR3 reads CASSLGGTSGSPYEQYF. For the CDR3, the DNA is TGTGCCAGCAGCTTAGGTGGGACTAGCGGGAGCCCCTACGAGCAGTACTTC.

The chain links TRBV7-9 to TRBJ1-6; D is perhaps TRBD1 (6 bases). V gave up 3 bases and J gave up 7 bases, with 13 bases separating them. The CDR3 length is 15 residues. CDR1 and CDR2 from the germline V gene are SEHNR and FQNEAQ (reference sequence). The DNA of the CDR3 is TGTGCCAGCAGCTTTCAGGACAGAAACAATTCACCCCTCCACTTT. Translation: CASSFQDRNNSPLHF.

This clone was counted a single time. The chain carries TRBV5-1 and TRBJ2-1; 11 bases are shared with TRBD2. CDR3 length: 15 residues. V shed 0 bases, J shed 6 bases, and the junction held 2 bases outside the gene matches. CDR1 SGHRS and CDR2 YFSETQ come from the germline V gene. CDR3 region: CASSLGLAGLNEQFF. The CDR3 nucleotides are TGCGCCAGCAGCTTGGGACTAGCGGGACTCAATGAGCAGTTCTTC.

This chain connects TRBV7-8 to TRBJ2-1, with D tentatively TRBD1 or TRBD2 (5 bases each). The CDR3 is made up of 14 amino acids. Trimming left V 4 bases short and J 2 bases short, with 9 bases between. Germline loops: CDR1 SGHVS, CDR2 FQNEAQ. CDR3 coding DNA: TGTGCCAGCAGCTCCAGGGACCCCTACAATGAGCAGTTCTTC. Translated: CASSSRDPYNEQFF.

The V gene is TRBV5-1, the J gene TRBJ2-5; D is unresolved. V lost 1 base and J 1 base, leaving 2 bases between the germline ends. CDR1 and CDR2 (germline): SGHRS, YFSETQ. The length of the CDR3 is 12 residues. CDR3 region: CASSLPQETQYF. CDR3 DNA: TGCGCCAGCAGCTTGCCCCAAGAGACCCAGTACTTC.

The chain couples TRBV9 to TRBJ2-2; 15 nucleotides line up with TRBD2. With 5 bases clipped from V and 5 bases from J, the junction kept 7 bases outside the gene matches. The CDR3 contains 17 residues. Germline values: CDR1 SGDLS, CDR2 YYNGEE. CDR3: CASRPGLAGGRTGELFF. CDR3 DNA sequence: TGTGCCAGCAGGCCGGGACTAGCGGGGGGTCGGACCGGGGAGCTGTTTTTT.

This clone turned up a few times. The chain has TRBV2 and TRBJ2-1; D gene unclear. The CDR3 length is 17 residues. Deletions cut 1 base from V and 0 bases from J, with 13 bases between. CDR1 is SNHLY and CDR2 is FYNNEI in the germline V gene. The chain's CDR3 is CASSEEVRSFSYNEQFF. The CDR3 coding sequence is TGTGCCAGCAGTGAAGAAGTGCGGAGCTTCTCCTACAATGAGCAGTTCTTC.

The chain joins TRBV2 to TRBJ1-5; the D is unclear. Germline lookup yields CDR1 SNHLY and CDR2 FYNNEI. Trimming shortened V by 0 bases and J by 4 bases, and 7 bases separated the two germline ends. This CDR3 has 14 amino acids. The CDR3 DNA sequence: TGTGCCAGCAGTGAAGCTGGCGGAAATCAGCCCCAGCATTTT. Amino acid sequence: CASSEAGGNQPQHF.